The rows below give T cell receptor beta chains drawn from one sample of a study of a mutant IDH1 vaccine in newly diagnosed glioma. Produced via immunoSEQ multiplex PCR; TCRdb's table is partial and in-frame only. The sample carries roughly 120,000 clones, about 80% recorded once. Their antigen targets remain unknown. Here the sequenced sample was PBMCs, taken from a glioma patient whose treatment included an IDH1 peptide vaccine. These receptors came from a man in his forties or fifties with glioma. Both conserved end residues are part of each CDR3. A D gene is named only where the DNA matches it firmly. Clone size, where shown, is once, few, many, or a class for clones that have expanded.

>TRBV18|16|once|TRBJ1-4|-
CASSPRAVATNEKLFF
TGTGCCAGCTCACCACGGGCAGTTGCAACTAATGAAAAACTGTTTTTT
>TRBV4-2|15|-|TRBJ1-5|-
CASSQDSGSNQPQHF
TGTGCCAGCAGCCAAGATAGCGGTAGCAATCAGCCCCAGCATTTT
>TRBV29-1|13|-|TRBJ1-4|-
CSVVASFGAKLFF
TGCAGCGTTGTTGCGTCATTCGGGGCAAAACTGTTTTTT
>TRBV7-2|14|-|TRBJ1-2|-
CASSPLDNNYGYTF
TGTGCCAGCAGCCCCTTGGACAATAACTATGGCTACACCTTC
>TRBV15|14|-|TRBJ2-7|TRBD1
CATSSGQGAYEQYF
TGTGCCACCAGCAGCGGACAGGGGGCTTACGAGCAGTACTTC
>TRBV7-2|17|-|TRBJ2-3|-
CASSLKVRQLGTDTQYF
TGTGCCAGCAGCTTAAAAGTGAGGCAGCTGGGCACAGATACGCAGTATTTT
>TRBV19|13|-|TRBJ1-3|-
CASSSTKGNTIYF
TGTGCCAGTAGCTCGACAAAAGGAAACACCATATATTTT
>TRBV11-3|13|-|TRBJ2-1|-
CASSLAWDSEQFF
TGTGCCAGCAGCTTAGCCTGGGATAGTGAGCAGTTCTTC
>TRBV7-2|16|once|TRBJ2-1|-
CASSLGEAWGYNEQFF
TGTGCCAGCAGCTTAGGTGAGGCGTGGGGCTACAATGAGCAGTTCTTC
>TRBV7-2|13|-|TRBJ1-1|TRBD1
CASSLTGATEAFF
TGTGCCAGCAGCTTAACAGGGGCCACTGAAGCTTTCTTT
>TRBV5-5|14|few|TRBJ2-2|-
CASSLLGGTGELFF
TGTGCCAGCAGCTTGCTAGGGGGGACCGGGGAGCTGTTTTTT
>TRBV5-6|15|-|TRBJ2-1|-
CASSLIRESDNEQFF
TGTGCCAGCAGCTTGATACGGGAGTCCGACAATGAGCAGTTCTTC
>TRBV4-2|14|-|TRBJ2-3|-
CASSQDRTVDTQYF
TGTGCCAGCAGCCAAGACAGAACAGTGGATACGCAGTATTTT
>TRBV6-5|14|few|TRBJ2-3|-
CASSYRGTEDTQYF
TGTGCCAGCAGTTACAGGGGTACGGAAGATACGCAGTATTTT
>TRBV10-3|16|-|TRBJ1-2|-
CAISESRNPAGYGYTF
TGTGCCATCAGTGAGTCAAGAAACCCGGCGGGCTATGGCTACACCTTC
>TRBV7-9|15|-|TRBJ2-1|-
CASSLAPREFNEQFF
TGTGCCAGCAGCTTAGCGCCTAGGGAATTTAATGAGCAGTTCTTC
>TRBV19|13|-|TRBJ1-2|-
CASSPQSNYGYTF
TGTGCCAGTAGTCCACAGAGTAACTATGGCTACACCTTC
>TRBV6-6|13|-|TRBJ2-7|-
CASSSGHPYEQYF
TGTGCCAGCAGTTCAGGACACCCCTACGAGCAGTACTTC
>TRBV19|17|once|TRBJ2-1|TRBD1
CASIPGRDRDPCNEQFF
TGTGCCAGTATTCCCGGCCGGGACAGGGATCCTTGCAATGAGCAGTTCTTC
>TRBV19|14|-|TRBJ1-1|-
CASSIQGVNTEAFF
TGTGCCAGTAGTATACAGGGAGTAAACACTGAAGCTTTCTTT
>TRBV11-2|16|-|TRBJ1-3|-
CASSSPAAGLLNTIYF
TGTGCCAGCAGCTCTCCCGCCGCAGGGCTCCTGAACACCATATATTTT
>TRBV5-6|14|-|TRBJ2-4|TRBD2
CASSQDSGGNIQYF
TGTGCCAGCAGCCAAGACAGCGGGGGGAACATTCAGTACTTC
>TRBV5-6|16|-|TRBJ1-6|TRBD1
CASSAGTGAMNSPLHF
TGTGCCAGCAGCGCCGGGACAGGGGCAATGAATTCACCCCTCCACTTT
>TRBV2|13|-|TRBJ1-2|-
CASRNQATGGYTF
TGTGCCAGCAGAAATCAGGCTACAGGCGGCTACACCTTC
>TRBV25-1|14|few|TRBJ2-5|TRBD2
CASTESAGVETQYF
TGTGCCAGCACAGAGTCGGCGGGAGTGGAGACCCAGTACTTC